This TCR beta chain came from a study of cytomegalovirus exposure and HLA in healthy donors. Germline assignment: CDR1 KGHSH and CDR2 LQKENI. Trimming removed 3 bases from V and 1 base from J, with 6 bases in between. The CDR3 totals 14 residues. Measured with immunoSEQ multiplex PCR; TCRdb has only the in-frame clones, and not every one. The sample contains 85,000 to 90,000 clones, approximately 96% of which appear only once. The rearrangement joins TRBV18 to TRBJ2-2; no clear D. This receptor was obtained from a man between 18 and 29 years old in good health and CMV-seronegative. Material: PBMCs. This CDR3 reads CASSPLQNTGELFF. CDR3 sequence (DNA): TGTGCCAGCTCACCTTTACAGAACACCGGGGAGCTGTTTTTT.